Shown below are 12 T cell receptor beta chains from a single sample sequenced in a study of beta chain features in type 1 diabetes. TCRB transcripts that were expressed got sequenced, as all of the isolated RNA had been reverse transcribed. Libraries were prepared by immunoSEQ multiplex PCR; TCRdb keeps only in-frame clonotypes and omits some of them. Here the sample spans under 450,000 clones, about 15% being singletons. Sequencing input: naive CD4+ T cells from blood. The receptors stem from a woman in her late teens or twenties in good health.

The V and J genes are TRBV7-2 and TRBJ2-5; 9 bases are a match to TRBD1. Per germline, CDR1 SGHTA and CDR2 FQGNSA. Unmatched junction bases numbered 7, after V lost 5 bases and J lost 6 bases. This CDR3 is 14 amino acids long. CDR3 amino acids: CASSLRDREKTQYF. The CDR3 DNA is TGTGCCAGCAGCCTACGGGACAGGGAAAAGACCCAGTACTTC.

The CDR3 coding sequence is TGTGCCAGCAGCCCGACTAGCGGGAGACAGACCCAGTACTTC. Residues: CASSPTSGRQTQYF. V and J are TRBV14 and TRBJ2-5; 12 bases map to TRBD2. The CDR3 is made up of 14 amino acids. J gave up 6 bases and V 4 bases, and 3 bases lay outside the gene matches. Per germline, CDR1 SGHDN and CDR2 FVKESK.

The chain recombines TRBV4-1 with TRBJ1-5, with 9 bases matching TRBD1. Trimming at V came to 4 bases and at J to 6 bases, leaving 7 bases not matched to a gene. In germline, CDR1 is MGHRA, CDR2 YSYEKL. CDR3 length: 15 residues. CDR3 coding DNA: TGCGCCAGCAGCCTCGGGACAGGGACAGGTCAGCCCCAGCATTTT. Residues: CASSLGTGTGQPQHF.

V and J are TRBV5-1 and TRBJ1-1, with a tentative D call TRBD1 (5 bases). V dropped 4 bases and J dropped 5 bases, with 15 bases sitting between them. The CDR3 spans 14 residues. Germline values: CDR1 SGHRS, CDR2 YFSETQ. CDR3 DNA sequence: TGCGCCAGCAGCCCATTCGGGGGGGGGACTGAAGCTTTCTTT. This translates into CASSPFGGGTEAFF.

The chain employs TRBV29-1 and TRBJ2-3; tentative D call: TRBD1 (5 bases). The CDR3 length is 14 residues. CDR1 and CDR2 (germline): SQVTM, ANQGSEA. Trimming removed 7 bases from V and 2 bases from J, with 16 bases in between. CDR3 loop: CSGGPKPSTDTQYF. CDR3 coding DNA: TGCAGCGGGGGCCCTAAGCCCTCCACAGATACGCAGTATTTT.

The chain combines TRBV30 with TRBJ1-5; weak D call: TRBD1 (5 bases). This CDR3 region has 13 residues. Germline values: CDR1 GTSNPN, CDR2 SVGIG (reference sequence). The germline V and J ends were trimmed by 2 bases and 5 bases, with 10 bases remaining between them. CDR3 sequence (DNA): TGTGCCTGGAGTCACAGGATGGATCAGCCCCAGCATTTT. Translation gives CAWSHRMDQPQHF.

This clone was counted between two and nine times. J is TRBJ2-7 and V is TRBV5-1; possibly TRBD2 for D (6 bases). The V gene's germline CDR1 is SGHRS and CDR2 YFSETQ. Trimming shortened V by 0 bases and J by 2 bases, and 9 bases separated the two germline ends. This CDR3 comprises 14 residues. The CDR3 DNA sequence: TGCGCCAGCAGCTTGGTTCTAGCGACCTACGAGCAGTACTTC. Residues: CASSLVLATYEQYF.

The chain employs TRBV25-1 and TRBJ2-7; 8 bases map to TRBD1. Germline V gene lookup returns CDR1 MGHDK and CDR2 SYGVNS. The CDR3 covers 13 residues. Trimming cost V 6 bases and J 6 bases; bases outside gene matches: 7. The CDR3 here is CASRQGVRSEQYF. In DNA, the CDR3 is TGTGCCAGCAGACAGGGGGTAAGGAGCGAGCAGTACTTC.

The rearrangement joins TRBV29-1 to TRBJ1-1, with D unresolved. CDR3 length equals 14 residues. Germline V gives CDR1 SQVTM, CDR2 ANQGSEA. Deletions cut 4 bases from V and 0 bases from J, with 12 bases between. This CDR3 is CSVVGLSMNTEAFF. CDR3 bases: TGCAGCGTTGTTGGGCTTTCTATGAACACTGAAGCTTTCTTT.

This chain links TRBV19 with TRBJ2-2, with a tentative D call TRBD2 (6 bases). This CDR3 is built from 16 residues. Germline V gene data show CDR1 as LNHDA and CDR2 as SQIVND (reference sequence). Trimming shortened V by 6 bases and J by 0 bases, and 14 bases separated the two germline ends. The CDR3: CASRQRAGPNTGELFF. CDR3 DNA sequence: TGTGCCAGTAGGCAACGAGCGGGTCCGAACACCGGGGAGCTGTTTTTT. Looking up the rest from reference TRBV19 and TRBJ2-2 gives the full variable domain: DGGITQSPKYLFRKEGQNVTLSCEQNLNHDAMYWYRQDPGQGLRLIYYSQIVNDFQKGDIAEGYSVSREKKESFPLTVTSAQKNPTAFYLCASRQRAGPNTGELFFGEGSRLTVL.

This clone was seen only a few times. Its ends do not fully match the called genes, so a read error is possible. The chain carries TRBV7-9 and TRBJ2-1; 13 bases agree with TRBD2. This CDR3 is built from 18 residues. The germline CDR1 and CDR2 sequences are SEHNR and FQNEAQ (reference sequence). The CDR3 nucleotides are TGTGCCAGCAGCTTAGCCGGGACTAGCGGGATCTCCTCCAATGAGCAGTTCTTC. This encodes CASSLAGTSGISSNEQFF.

This sequence joins TRBV9 and TRBJ2-7; D is possibly TRBD2 (5 bases). CDR3 length: 13 residues. Germline-derived CDR1 and CDR2 are SGDLS and YYNGEE. Between the trimmed V and J ends, which lost 4 bases and 3 bases, there was a span of 11 bases. CDR3 loop: CASSPIEGYEQYF. The CDR3 nucleotides read TGTGCCAGCAGCCCCATTGAGGGCTACGAGCAGTACTTC. The full variable domain, in which reference TRBV9 and TRBJ2-7 provide the parts outside the CDR3, is DSGVTQTPKHLITATGQRVTLRCSPRSGDLSVYWYQQSLDQGLQFLIQYYNGEERAKGNILERFSAQQFPDLHSELNLSSLELGDSALYFCASSPIEGYEQYFGPGTRLTVT.